Presented here are 2 T cell receptor beta chains from one specimen sequenced in a study of tumor and adjacent non-tumor tissue in lung cancer. No cell sorting was done before RNA was extracted from the tissue. A modified ARM-PCR protocol with three rounds of nested PCR amplified TCRbeta. MiXCR, run by TCRdb on the multiplex PCR reads, gives a single entry per CDR3 protein. Of 120,000 or so distinct CDR3 sequences in the sample, about 66% were seen once. The sequencing input was lung tumor tissue. These receptors were obtained from a man aged 30 to 39 with non-small cell lung cancer.

The chain uses TRBV4-2 and TRBJ1-1, with D tentatively TRBD1 (5 bases). The CDR3 totals 16 residues. The germline CDR1 and CDR2 sequences are LGHNA and YNFKEQ. The ends were cut back, 4 bases at V and 5 bases at J, with 20 bases in the middle. The CDR3 sequence is CASSRGDSGWDTEAFF. For the CDR3, the DNA is TGTGCCAGCAGCCGAGGCGACAGTGGATGGGATACTGAAGCTTTCTTT.

Comments on this clonotype: A read error may be the cause here, since a much bigger clone is one base away. V usage is TRBV20-1 and J usage is TRBJ2-7; D uncertain. The CDR3 spans 12 residues. The V gene's germline CDR1 is DFQATT and CDR2 SNEGSKA (reference sequence). V lost 3 bases and J 6 bases, leaving 12 bases between the germline ends. The CDR3 sequence is CSARKSTGEQYF. The DNA of the CDR3 is TGCAGTGCTAGGAAGAGTACTGGCGAGCAGTACTTC.